This entry concerns a single T cell receptor (beta chain). The data belong to a study of blood T cell repertoires in COVID-19. Across the study: T cells, B-cell-depleted T cells, or PBMCs provided the cDNA or gDNA that served as material.

TCRdb's copy holds only in-frame clones and misses some; the assay was immunoSEQ multiplex PCR. The sample contains under 150,000 clones, approximately 86% of which appear only once. Sequencing used PBMCs or T cells enriched from blood (not recorded which). This TCR came from a woman aged 45-59 years who had recovered from COVID-19.

CDR3 in amino acids: CAISEESGAYNEQFF. The CDR3 DNA reads as TGTGCCATCAGTGAGGAGTCGGGGGCCTACAATGAGCAGTTCTTC. The chain recombines TRBV10-3 with TRBJ2-1; TRBD2 might be the D (6 bases). V lost 2 bases to trimming and J lost 2 bases, with 10 bases between them. The CDR3 is 15 amino acids. Germline-derived CDR1 and CDR2 are ENHRY and SYGVKD.